The 23 T cell receptor beta chains presented below share a single source sample, sequenced in a study of T-cell reconstitution after alpha-beta-depleted transplantation in children. The library targeted TCRbeta and was prepared with unique molecular identifiers. TCRdb called the PCR reads again in MiXCR, with one record for every CDR3 protein. The table shows around 400,000 distinct CDR3 sequences, with roughly 21% occurring only once. The sample was PBMCs from the stem cell graft donor, taken from the stem cell graft. The receptors come from a human donor who donated a stem cell graft to a child with acute myeloid leukemia.

The sample holds many counts of this clonotype. V and J are TRBV4-1 and TRBJ1-1; D may be TRBD1 (5 bases). Germline V lookup: CDR1 MGHRA, CDR2 YSYEKL. CDR3 length equals 14 residues. Between the trimmed V and J ends, which lost 0 bases and 4 bases, there was a span of 9 bases. CDR3 coding DNA: TGCGCCAGCAGCCAAGAAACAGGCCGCACTGAAGCTTTCTTT. It is translated as CASSQETGRTEAFF.

The gene calls are TRBV9 and TRBJ2-1; 9 bases are shared with TRBD2. V trimming: 3 bases; J trimming: 8 bases; junction bases outside the gene matches: 6. CDR1 is SGDLS, CDR2 YYNGEE, per germline. This CDR3 has 14 residues. The CDR3 DNA reads TGTGCCAGCAGCGGGGGGACTAGCTGGGATGAGCAGTTCTTC. Translation gives CASSGGTSWDEQFF.

This clonotype came up a few times. V is TRBV12-3 or TRBV12-4 and J is TRBJ1-1; no definite D call. The CDR3 length is 12 residues. Trimming cost V 9 bases and J 0 bases, with 8 bases left between them. DNA of the CDR3: TGTGCCAGTCTACTCATGAACACTGAAGCTTTCTTT. Translated: CASLLMNTEAFF.

The chain uses TRBV5-1 and TRBJ1-2; D ambiguous. CDR1 is SGHRS and CDR2 is YFSETQ in the germline V gene. V lost 4 bases, J lost 4 bases, and 11 bases lay in between. CDR3 size: 13 residues. The CDR3 DNA is TGCGCCAGCAGCCGGGCGGGGAGCTATGGCTACACCTTC. Translated, it gives CASSRAGSYGYTF.

The chain recombines TRBV20-1 with TRBJ2-2, with unresolved D. This CDR3 is 12 amino acids long. Germline V lookup: CDR1 DFQATT, CDR2 SNEGSKA (reference sequence). The V end lost 3 bases, the J end lost 6 bases, and 8 bases lay between the germline ends. This chain's CDR3 is CSASNSPGELFF. The DNA of the CDR3 is TGCAGTGCTAGCAACAGCCCCGGGGAGCTGTTTTTT.

This clonotype was recorded many times. The chain employs TRBV29-1 and TRBJ2-7; D is undetermined. This CDR3 has 11 amino acids. Trimming left V 5 bases short and J 0 bases short, with 5 bases between. Germline lookup yields CDR1 SQVTM and CDR2 ANQGSEA. CDR3 residues: CSVTNSYEQYF. CDR3 bases: TGCAGCGTTACTAACTCCTACGAGCAGTACTTC.

The chain is built from TRBV12-3 or TRBV12-4 and TRBJ2-1; TRBD2 agrees at 12 bases. The CDR3 is 17 amino acids. V trimming: 7 bases; J trimming: 7 bases; junction bases outside the gene matches: 14. The CDR3 nucleotides are TGTGCCAGCACTGTCCCTAGCGGGAGGGCCGGTTGGAATGAGCAGTTCTTC. This sequence encodes CASTVPSGRAGWNEQFF.

This chain links TRBV12-5 with TRBJ2-5; D perhaps matches TRBD1 (5 bases). Trimming took off 1 base at V and 4 bases at J, with 7 bases between the two ends. Germline CDR1 and CDR2: LGHNT and FRNRAP. The CDR3 extends over 13 amino acids. CDR3 region: CASGLGRAETQYF. The CDR3 DNA is TGTGCTAGTGGTTTGGGCAGGGCAGAGACCCAGTACTTC. Full variable domain (remainder filled in from reference TRBV12-5 and TRBJ2-5): DARVTQTPRHKVTEMGQEVTMRCQPILGHNTVFWYRQTMMQGLELLAYFRNRAPLDDSGMPKDRFSAEMPDATLATLKIQPSEPRDSAVYFCASGLGRAETQYFGPGTRLLVL.

The sample holds a few counts of this clonotype. The chain has TRBV7-9 and TRBJ2-1; D ambiguous. Germline CDR1 reads SEHNR; CDR2 reads FQNEAQ (reference sequence). The length of the CDR3 is 14 residues. V lost 2 bases, J lost 4 bases, and 9 bases lay in between. As DNA, the CDR3 is TGTGCCAGCAGCTTAACGATCAATTACAATGAGCAGTTCTTC. It codes for CASSLTINYNEQFF. Variable domain in full (rest from reference TRBV7-9 and TRBJ2-1): DTGVSQNPRHKITKRGQNVTFRCDPISEHNRLYWYRQTLGQGPEFLTYFQNEAQLEKSRLLSDRFSAERPKGSFSTLEIQRTEQGDSAMYLCASSLTINYNEQFFGPGTRLTVL.

This chain links TRBV7-2 with TRBJ2-7; D might be TRBD1 (5 bases). The CDR3 consists of 15 residues. The ends were cut back, 4 bases at V and 4 bases at J, with 17 bases in the middle. From germline, CDR1 is SGHTA and CDR2 FQGNSA. The chain's CDR3 is CASSYMEAGWYEQYF. The CDR3 DNA is TGTGCCAGCAGCTATATGGAAGCAGGGTGGTACGAGCAGTACTTC.

The table lists this clonotype with many counts. V gene TRBV20-1 combines with J gene TRBJ2-1; 13 bases agree with TRBD2. Trimming took 3 bases from V and 1 from J; bases not matched to a gene: 0. CDR1 is DFQATT and CDR2 is SNEGSKA in the germline V gene (reference sequence). There are 15 residues in the CDR3. This CDR3 reads CSARTSGRSYNEQFF. The CDR3 nucleotides read TGCAGTGCTAGGACTAGCGGGAGGTCCTACAATGAGCAGTTCTTC.

This clonotype was detected many times. The CDR3 region is CASSYRTGGIRMNTEAFF. DNA of the CDR3: TGTGCCAGCAGTTACCGGACAGGGGGCATACGAATGAACACTGAAGCTTTCTTT. The chain recombines TRBV6-2 or TRBV6-3 with TRBJ1-1, with 11 bases matching TRBD1. The CDR3 consists of 18 residues. CDR1 is MNHEY, CDR2 SVGEGT, per germline. The trim removed 2 bases at V and 0 bases at J, leaving 8 bases unmatched.

This clonotype was detected only a few times. The chain is built from TRBV28 and TRBJ2-1; TRBD2 matches 7 bases. The length of the CDR3 is 14 residues. V lost 9 bases, J lost 3 bases, and 8 bases stayed unmatched. Germline V gene data show CDR1 as MDHEN and CDR2 as SYDVKM. This CDR3 reads CASSAGNLYNEQFF. CDR3 sequence (DNA): TGTGCCAGTTCAGCGGGAAACCTCTACAATGAGCAGTTCTTC.

The chain joins TRBV2 to TRBJ1-1; the D gene is possibly TRBD1 (6 bases). Germline CDR1 is SNHLY and CDR2 is FYNNEI. This CDR3 contains 15 residues. V lost 6 bases, J lost 1 base, and 15 bases lay in between. The CDR3 is CASSAQGSGNTEAFF. The CDR3 bases are TGTGCCAGCAGCGCACAGGGCTCGGGGAACACTGAAGCTTTCTTT.

The chain recombines TRBV9 with TRBJ1-2, with D possibly being TRBD1 (5 bases). Trimming removed 0 bases from V and 4 bases from J, with 22 bases in between. In germline, CDR1 is SGDLS, CDR2 YYNGEE. The CDR3 is 18 amino acids. The CDR3 sequence: CASSVAPYRDPEGYGYTF. In DNA form, the CDR3 reads TGTGCCAGCAGCGTAGCCCCATACCGGGACCCTGAAGGCTATGGCTACACCTTC.

This clonotype came up a few times. The rearrangement joins TRBV2 to TRBJ2-2, with D hard to call. The CDR3 loop spans 14 amino acids. Germline V lookup: CDR1 SNHLY, CDR2 FYNNEI. V lost 7 bases and J 7 bases, leaving 16 bases between the germline ends. The CDR3 DNA reads TGTGCCAGCACCGTAAGCGATCGGAGCGGGGAGCTGTTTTTT. Its translation is CASTVSDRSGELFF.

This clonotype was seen more than once but under ten times. This chain connects TRBV12-3 or TRBV12-4 to TRBJ2-1, with a tentative D call TRBD1 (5 bases). Trimming removed 6 bases from V and 2 bases from J, with 11 bases in between. The CDR3 spans 14 residues. CDR3 loop: CASSLTVTYNEQFF. CDR3 DNA: TGTGCCAGCAGCCTGACAGTGACCTACAATGAGCAGTTCTTC.

V gene TRBV6-5 combines with J gene TRBJ2-6; tentative D call: TRBD1 (6 bases). V lost 0 bases, J lost 3 bases, and 6 bases lay in between. The CDR3 contains 15 residues. In germline, CDR1 is MNHEY, CDR2 SVGAGI. This chain's CDR3 is CASSYSTGGANVLTF. CDR3 sequence (DNA): TGTGCCAGCAGTTACTCGACAGGTGGGGCCAACGTCCTGACTTTC.

This clonotype was detected only a few times. This sequence joins TRBV20-1 and TRBJ2-7, with D possibly being TRBD1 or TRBD2 (5 bases each). CDR3 size: 10 residues. The germline CDR1 and CDR2 sequences are DFQATT and SNEGSKA (reference sequence). V lost 6 bases and J lost 4, with 7 bases in between. CDR3 sequence: CSAREYEQYF. CDR3 DNA: TGCAGTGCCAGGGAGTACGAGCAGTACTTC.

In its sample, this clonotype was seen a few times. This sequence joins TRBV10-3 and TRBJ1-2; possible D gene TRBD1, 5 bases. Germline values: CDR1 ENHRY, CDR2 SYGVKD. CDR3 length: 13 amino acids. V lost 0 bases and J lost 6, with 8 bases in between. DNA of the CDR3: TGTGCCATCAGTGAGTCAGGGGTCGATGGCTACACCTTC. This codes for CAISESGVDGYTF.

In this sample, this clonotype turned up a few times. The genes are TRBV7-9 and TRBJ2-7, with 7 bases fitting TRBD1. After removal of 0 bases from V and 0 bases from J, the junction contained 8 bases not matched to a gene. This CDR3 has 17 amino acids. CDR1 SEHNR and CDR2 FQNEAQ come from the germline V gene (reference sequence). The CDR3 loop reads CASSLAVTGATSYEQYF. Here the CDR3 DNA reads TGTGCCAGCAGCTTAGCGGTTACAGGGGCGACCTCCTACGAGCAGTACTTC.

The chain combines TRBV27 with TRBJ2-3, with 7 bases lining up with TRBD1. The ends lost 6 bases at V and 2 bases at J; junction bases unmatched: 17. This CDR3 has 18 amino acids. Germline CDR1 is MNHEY and CDR2 is SMNVEV (reference sequence). The CDR3 DNA is TGTGCCAGCAGGAAAAAGGCCGGGACAGTTGGGCCCACAGATACGCAGTATTTT. This sequence encodes CASRKKAGTVGPTDTQYF.

The CDR3 spells CAISPDRASGADTQYF. For the CDR3, the DNA is TGTGCCATCAGTCCCGACCGGGCTAGCGGGGCAGATACGCAGTATTTT. The V call is TRBV10-3, the J call TRBJ2-3; 9 bases are a match to TRBD2. V was clipped by 5 bases and J by 4 bases; unmatched bases: 10. The V gene's germline CDR1 is ENHRY and CDR2 SYGVKD. The CDR3 runs to 16 residues.